A selection of T cell receptor beta chains follows, all from one sample in a study of spatial heterogeneity in lung cancer. TCRdb passed the 5' RACE reads through MiXCR, listing each CDR3 protein once. The sample lists 15,000 to 20,000 distinct CDR3 sequences; over 7% were seen once. The sequencing used lung tumor tissue, collected at surgery. These receptors all stem from a female donor with early-stage non-small cell lung cancer. The CDR3 runs from the conserved cysteine through the conserved F or W. D genes are given only for firm matches. Clone size appears in some rows only: once, few, many, or a class for an expanded clone.

d_call | clone_size | j_call | v_call | cdr3_aa | cdr3_nt
- | - | TRBJ1-4 | TRBV18 | CASSPPVGRREKLFF | TGTGCCAGCTCACCACCGGTAGGACGAAGGGAAAAACTGTTTTTT
- | medium-sized | TRBJ2-7 | TRBV20-1 | CSARDIQPEQYF | TGCAGTGCTAGAGATATCCAGCCGGAGCAGTACTTC
TRBD1 | - | TRBJ1-6 | TRBV11-2 | CASSLRDRASPLHF | TGTGCCAGCAGCCTCCGGGACAGGGCTTCACCCCTCCACTTT
- | few | TRBJ1-5 | TRBV30 | CAWSPGMYSNQPQHF | TGTGCCTGGAGTCCAGGGATGTATAGCAATCAGCCCCAGCATTTT
- | once | TRBJ2-7 | TRBV11-2 | CASSPVIGQYF | TGTGCCAGCAGCCCCGTAATCGGGCAGTACTTC
- | few | TRBJ1-1 | TRBV7-3 | CASSLQGSMNTEAFF | TGTGCCAGCAGCCTCCAGGGGTCAATGAACACTGAAGCTTTCTTT
TRBD1 | many | TRBJ1-6 | TRBV7-2 | CASSLAGGRNSPLHF | TGTGCCAGCAGCTTAGCAGGGGGCCGCAATTCACCCCTCCACTTT
- | many | TRBJ2-2 | TRBV24-1 | CATSDPSAGGVGELFF | TGTGCCACCAGTGACCCCAGCGCTGGAGGGGTCGGGGAGCTGTTTTTT
TRBD2 | few | TRBJ2-3 | TRBV3-1 | CASSQDVSGGLWDTQYF | TGTGCCAGCAGCCAAGATGTTAGCGGGGGTCTCTGGGATACGCAGTATTTT
- | - | TRBJ1-2 | TRBV5-6 | CASSLFRLGVDNYGYTF | TGTGCCAGCAGCTTGTTCCGTCTGGGGGTCGACAACTATGGCTACACCTTC
TRBD1 | many | TRBJ2-5 | TRBV2 | CASMGQGAGETQYF | TGTGCCAGCATGGGACAGGGGGCAGGAGAGACCCAGTACTTC
- | few | TRBJ1-2 | TRBV19 | CASHRGVSGYTF | TGTGCCAGCCACCGGGGCGTTTCTGGCTACACCTTC
- | many | TRBJ2-3 | TRBV5-6 | CASIETGRTDTQYF | TGTGCCAGCATCGAGACAGGCCGCACAGATACGCAGTATTTT
- | many | TRBJ1-2 | TRBV28 | CASSLGFGISNYGYTF | TGTGCCAGCAGCCTAGGCTTCGGCATATCTAACTATGGCTACACCTTC
TRBD1 | few | TRBJ1-1 | TRBV6-1 | CASTPTGRNTEAFF | TGTGCCAGCACCCCGACAGGGCGGAACACTGAAGCTTTCTTT
TRBD1 | many | TRBJ2-1 | TRBV7-3 | CASSFNRDSSYNEQFF | TGTGCCAGCAGCTTTAACCGGGACAGTAGCTACAATGAGCAGTTCTTC
TRBD1 | many | TRBJ1-2 | TRBV5-1 | CASSPDREFGYTF | TGCGCCAGCAGCCCAGACAGGGAGTTTGGCTACACCTTC
- | few | TRBJ1-6 | TRBV2 | CASMAADSPLHF | TGTGCCAGCATGGCGGCTGACTCACCCCTCCACTTT
- | many | TRBJ2-3 | TRBV27 | CASRIPSDDYTDTQYF | TGTGCCAGCAGAATACCCTCAGACGACTACACAGATACGCAGTATTTT
- | many | TRBJ2-1 | TRBV5-1 | CASSLGASLNNEQFF | TGCGCCAGCAGCTTGGGGGCCTCCCTCAACAATGAGCAGTTCTTC
- | many | TRBJ2-5 | TRBV20-1 | CSAPTDALQETQYF | TGCAGTGCCCCGACAGATGCCCTGCAAGAGACCCAGTACTTC
- | many | TRBJ2-6 | TRBV2 | CASSRGPSGANVLTF | TGTGCCAGCAGTAGGGGACCGTCTGGGGCCAACGTCCTGACTTTC
TRBD1 | large | TRBJ2-4 | TRBV4-3 | CASSRDSENIQYF | TGCGCCAGCAGCCGGGACAGCGAAAACATTCAGTACTTC
- | many | TRBJ2-3 | TRBV6-2/TRBV6-3 | CASIVGGGADTQYF | TGTGCCAGCATTGTGGGGGGCGGCGCAGATACGCAGTATTTT
TRBD2 | many | TRBJ2-5 | TRBV18 | CASSPPGSGGQETQYF | TGTGCCAGCTCACCACCTGGTAGCGGGGGCCAAGAGACCCAGTACTTC
TRBD1 | - | TRBJ1-3 | TRBV29-1 | CSVEPLEQGGNTIYF | TGCAGCGTTGAACCCCTAGAACAGGGGGGAAACACCATATATTTT
- | many | TRBJ1-1 | TRBV29-1 | CSVQRRGEGEAFF | TGCAGCGTTCAGAGACGGGGAGAAGGTGAAGCTTTCTTT
- | many | TRBJ2-7 | TRBV10-3 | CAISVGSDEQYF | TGTGCCATCAGTGTCGGGTCGGACGAGCAGTACTTC
TRBD2 | many | TRBJ2-4 | TRBV6-5 | CASSYGAGAKNIQYF | TGTGCCAGCAGTTACGGAGCGGGGGCCAAAAACATTCAGTACTTC
- | many | TRBJ2-3 | TRBV29-1 | CSVDLGTDTQYF | TGCAGCGTTGACCTAGGCACAGATACGCAGTATTTT
- | - | TRBJ2-7 | TRBV7-7 | CASSPGPTTGEQYF | TGTGCCAGCAGCCCTGGACCAACTACGGGCGAGCAGTACTTC
TRBD2 | many | TRBJ2-1 | TRBV29-1 | CSVWGGSSYNEQFF | TGCAGCGTGTGGGGGGGTAGCTCCTACAATGAGCAGTTCTTC
- | many | TRBJ2-1 | TRBV12-5 | CASGPQGSGDEQFF | TGTGCTAGTGGGCCCCAGGGTTCGGGGGATGAGCAGTTCTTC